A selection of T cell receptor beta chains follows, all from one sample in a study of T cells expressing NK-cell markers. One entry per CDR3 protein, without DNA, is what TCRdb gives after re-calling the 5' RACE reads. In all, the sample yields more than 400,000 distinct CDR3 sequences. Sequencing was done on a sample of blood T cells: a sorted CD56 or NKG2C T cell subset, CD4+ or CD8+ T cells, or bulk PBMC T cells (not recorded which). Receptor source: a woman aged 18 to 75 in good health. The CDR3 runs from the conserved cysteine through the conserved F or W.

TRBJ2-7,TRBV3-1,CASSQLSVVIDEQYF
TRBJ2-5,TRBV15,CATSTTRASQETQYF
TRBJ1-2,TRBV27,CASSSAYGQVLRGYTF
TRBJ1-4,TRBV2,CASGRDRGKLFF
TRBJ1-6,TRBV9,CASSVEGSSLHF
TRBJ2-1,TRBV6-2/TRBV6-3,CASSIDYEQFF
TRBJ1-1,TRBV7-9,CASSSEPENTEAFF
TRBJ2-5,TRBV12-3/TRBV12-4,CASSLVVVSGAGTQYF
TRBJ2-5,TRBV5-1,CASSVAGGTGETQYF
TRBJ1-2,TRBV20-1,CSAPDRDQVYGYTF
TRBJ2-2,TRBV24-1,CATSDSGLPNTGELFF
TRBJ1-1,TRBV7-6,CASSLEVRDTEAFF
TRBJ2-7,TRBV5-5,CASSSYRGYEQYF